This is a list of T cell receptor beta chains from one sample in a study of Ad26.COV2.S vaccination and SARS-CoV-2 variants. Some clones are missing from TCRdb's copy, which holds only in-frame ones; the method was immunoSEQ multiplex PCR. Of fewer than 900,000 clones listed, around 92% are singletons. The sample in question was peripheral blood, obtained in a trial of Ad26.COV2.S vaccine versus placebo. The receptors shown here come from a person between 18 and 60 years old who received the Ad26.COV2.S COVID-19 vaccine or a placebo. The CDR3 runs from the conserved cysteine through the conserved F or W. Each record gives: clone size, J gene, D gene, V gene, CDR3 protein, CDR3 DNA. The D gene is left open where the match is weak. Rows may omit the clone size; those that give it use once, few, many or a size class.

few,TRBJ1-5,NA,TRBV5-6,CASSYTGTGQPQHF,TGTGCCAGCAGCTATACAGGGACGGGACAGCCCCAGCATTTT
few,TRBJ2-7,TRBD2,TRBV7-8,CASSAGLAGYEQYF,TGTGCCAGCAGCGCGGGACTAGCGGGCTACGAGCAGTACTTC
NA,TRBJ1-6,NA,TRBV7-9,CASSLGPRGAGNSPLHF,TGTGCCAGCAGCTTAGGGCCCCGTGGGGCGGGTAATTCACCCCTCCACTTT
NA,TRBJ2-7,NA,TRBV6-2/TRBV6-3,CASSLTRVSGEQYF,TGTGCCAGCAGTCTGACCCGGGTCTCGGGGGAGCAGTACTTC
NA,TRBJ2-1,TRBD2,TRBV18,CASSPPTSGANEQFF,TGTGCCAGCTCACCACCGACTAGCGGGGCCAATGAGCAGTTCTTC
NA,TRBJ2-3,TRBD2,TRBV29-1,CSPVMRETSRTDTQYF,TGCAGCCCCGTAATGCGGGAGACAAGTAGGACAGATACGCAGTATTTT
NA,TRBJ1-2,NA,TRBV5-5,CASSRDINYGYTF,TGTGCCAGCAGCCGCGACATAAACTATGGCTACACCTTC
once,TRBJ2-7,TRBD2,TRBV4-2,CASSQAGGTGAYEQYF,TGTGCCAGCAGCCAAGCGGGGGGGACTGGAGCCTACGAGCAGTACTTC
NA,TRBJ2-1,TRBD2,TRBV6-5,CASSYLSGRARSEQFF,TGTGCCAGCAGTTATCTTTCCGGGAGGGCCCGCAGTGAGCAGTTCTTC
NA,TRBJ1-6,NA,TRBV7-8,CASSLARNSPLHF,TGTGCCAGCAGCTTAGCGCGTAATTCACCCCTCCACTTT
NA,TRBJ2-4,NA,TRBV7-8,CASSSTPLGIQYF,TGTGCCAGCAGCTCCACACCCCTCGGCATTCAGTACTTC
NA,TRBJ1-1,NA,TRBV30,CAWTDNLNTEAFF,TGTGCCTGGACAGATAACTTGAACACTGAAGCTTTCTTT
NA,TRBJ1-5,NA,TRBV3-1/TRBV3-2,CASSQEWAVGQPQHF,TGTGCCAGCAGCCAAGAGTGGGCCGTTGGTCAGCCCCAGCATTTT
NA,TRBJ2-7,NA,TRBV5-4,CASSEGRQSAYEQYF,TGTGCCAGCAGCGAAGGGAGGCAATCCGCCTACGAGCAGTACTTC
NA,TRBJ2-7,NA,TRBV3-1/TRBV3-2,CASSQTGSYEQYF,TGTGCCAGCAGCCAAACGGGATCCTACGAGCAGTACTTC
NA,TRBJ2-1,NA,TRBV7-2,CASSLTPGAFSYEQFF,TGTGCCAGCAGCTTAACCCCAGGGGCTTTTAGTTATGAGCAGTTCTTC
NA,TRBJ1-2,TRBD1,TRBV4-2,CASSQVGQGIEGYTF,TGTGCCAGCAGCCAAGTGGGACAGGGCATTGAAGGCTACACCTTC
few,TRBJ1-1,NA,TRBV3-1/TRBV3-2,CASSQDGGTEAFF,TGTGCCAGCAGCCAAGATGGGGGCACTGAAGCTTTCTTT
NA,TRBJ1-4,NA,TRBV4-1,CASSQEGPPFATNEKLFF,TGCGCCAGCAGCCAAGAGGGACCCCCCTTTGCAACTAATGAAAAACTGTTTTTT
NA,TRBJ2-5,NA,TRBV18,CASSPSGGLVTQYF,TGTGCCAGCTCCCCCTCAGGGGGGCTTGTGACCCAGTACTTC
once,TRBJ1-3,TRBD1,TRBV18,CASSQGTALYSGNTIYF,TGTGCCAGCTCCCAAGGGACAGCTCTTTACTCTGGAAACACCATATATTTT
NA,TRBJ1-2,NA,TRBV6-4,CASSDSGQRGGYTF,TGTGCCAGCAGTGACTCTGGTCAGCGGGGTGGCTACACCTTC
NA,TRBJ2-5,TRBD2,TRBV6-1,CASSEGIGLAGGQETQYF,TGTGCCAGCAGTGAAGGCATCGGACTAGCGGGGGGCCAAGAGACCCAGTACTTC
NA,TRBJ1-2,TRBD1,TRBV19,CASSIGYRGNGYTF,TGTGCCAGTAGTATAGGTTACAGGGGAAATGGCTACACCTTC
NA,TRBJ2-1,NA,TRBV27,CASTQGQSSYNEQFF,TGTGCCAGCACCCAGGGGCAAAGCTCCTACAATGAGCAGTTCTTC
NA,TRBJ1-4,NA,TRBV2,CASSSRQGQANEKLFF,TGTGCCAGCAGTTCCAGGCAGGGGCAGGCCAATGAAAAACTGTTTTTT
NA,TRBJ2-1,NA,TRBV3-1/TRBV3-2,CASSQVPGTKFF,TGTGCCAGCAGCCAAGTTCCAGGGACGAAGTTCTTC
once,TRBJ2-1,NA,TRBV12-3/TRBV12-4,CASSWQADSEQFF,TGTGCCAGCAGTTGGCAAGCGGACAGTGAGCAGTTCTTC
NA,TRBJ1-1,TRBD1,TRBV13,CASSRRTGLNTEAFF,TGTGCCAGCAGCAGGAGGACAGGGCTCAACACTGAAGCTTTCTTT
NA,TRBJ1-2,TRBD1,TRBV10-3,CAISSDREGSHGYTF,TGTGCCATCAGTTCGGACAGGGAGGGAAGTCATGGCTACACCTTC
NA,TRBJ2-1,TRBD2,TRBV2,CASLPSGEYMYNEQFF,TGTGCCAGCTTACCTAGCGGGGAGTATATGTACAATGAGCAGTTCTTC
NA,TRBJ2-7,TRBD2,TRBV19,CASSILAGDYEQYF,TGTGCCAGTAGTATACTAGCGGGAGACTACGAGCAGTACTTC
NA,TRBJ2-7,NA,TRBV12-5,CASGLIYEQYF,TGTGCTAGTGGTTTGATATACGAGCAGTACTTC
NA,TRBJ1-1,NA,TRBV12-3/TRBV12-4,CASSLAANTEAFF,TGTGCCAGCAGTTTGGCAGCCAACACTGAAGCTTTCTTT
few,TRBJ2-3,NA,TRBV3-1/TRBV3-2,CASRYSTDTQYF,TGTGCCAGCCGCTATAGCACAGATACGCAGTATTTT
NA,TRBJ2-7,TRBD1,TRBV3-1/TRBV3-2,CASSQVTGNYEQYF,TGTGCCAGCAGCCAGGTGACAGGGAACTACGAGCAGTACTTC
NA,TRBJ2-1,NA,TRBV5-4,CASSNGISSYNEQFF,TGTGCCAGCAGCAACGGGATTAGTTCCTACAATGAGCAGTTCTTC
NA,TRBJ2-3,TRBD1,TRBV24-1,CATSGGQGTDTQYF,TGTGCCACCAGTGGGGGACAGGGGACAGATACGCAGTATTTT